The text below deals with one T cell receptor (beta chain). The antigen is not known. V was cut by 6 bases and J by 6 bases, with 17 bases left in between. The CDR3 consists of 14 residues. The germline CDR1 and CDR2 sequences are KGHSH and LQKENI. The data were taken from a study of T cell responses to AZD1222 COVID-19 vaccine. Sequenced by immunoSEQ multiplex PCR; TCRdb stores in-frame clones only, minus some. Of some 95,000 clones detected, 89% appear once; the ten largest clones hold about 3%. Study findings and constraints: The donor group comprised mostly white British people and more females; the analysis possibly underestimated clonal diversity. CD4 TCRs linked to vaccination spanned spike, dominating at 160-218 and 743-854. Sampling captured repertoires only after the peak T cell response. Baseline serostatus was positive in only 5 to 7 AZD1222 recipients.

The chain recombines TRBV18 with TRBJ1-2; the D is unclear. The starting material was peripheral blood, obtained on day 0 of MenACWY control vaccination. The sequence was collected from an adult in good health. The CDR3 here is CASSLPDRVDGYTF. CDR3 sequence (DNA): TGTGCCAGCTCGCTCCCTGATCGAGTTGATGGCTACACCTTC.